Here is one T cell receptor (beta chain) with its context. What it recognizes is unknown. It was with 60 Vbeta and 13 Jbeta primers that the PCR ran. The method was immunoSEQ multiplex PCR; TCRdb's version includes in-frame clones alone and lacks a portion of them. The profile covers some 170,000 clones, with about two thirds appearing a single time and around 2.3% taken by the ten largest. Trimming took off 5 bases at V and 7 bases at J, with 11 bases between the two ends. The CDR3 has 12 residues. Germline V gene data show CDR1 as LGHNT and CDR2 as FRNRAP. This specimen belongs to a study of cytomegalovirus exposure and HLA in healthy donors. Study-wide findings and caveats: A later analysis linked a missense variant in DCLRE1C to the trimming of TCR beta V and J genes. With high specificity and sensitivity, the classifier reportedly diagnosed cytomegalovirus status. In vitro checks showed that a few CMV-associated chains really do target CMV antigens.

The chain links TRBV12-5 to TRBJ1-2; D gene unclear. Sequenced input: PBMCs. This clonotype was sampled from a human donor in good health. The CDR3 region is CASGEPRCGYTF. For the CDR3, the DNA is TGTGCTAGTGGTGAACCCAGGTGTGGCTACACCTTC. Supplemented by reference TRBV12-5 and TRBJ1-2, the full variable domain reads DARVTQTPRHKVTEMGQEVTMRCQPILGHNTVFWYRQTMMQGLELLAYFRNRAPLDDSGMPKDRFSAEMPDATLATLKIQPSEPRDSAVYFCASGEPRCGYTFGSGTRLTVV.